The 24 T cell receptor beta chains below were found in one sample sequenced in a study of CD8+CD57+ T cells in acquired aplastic anemia. Genomic DNA served as template for TCR beta VDJ and CDR3 profiling. TCRdb used MiXCR to reprocess the reads, holding one entry per CDR3 protein. This table holds under 150,000 distinct CDR3 sequences, more than 35% found once. Input material: sorted CD4+, CD8+, or CD8+CD57+ T cells (not recorded which) from PBMCs. All receptors derive from a human donor in good health, serving as a control.

The chain uses TRBV18 and TRBJ1-1; 7 bases are a match to TRBD1. J gave up 4 bases and V 5 bases, and 10 bases lay outside the gene matches. The CDR3 contains 15 residues. From germline, CDR1 is KGHSH and CDR2 LQKENI. This chain's CDR3 is CASSAFDRDGTEAFF. DNA for the CDR3: TGTGCCAGCTCAGCATTCGACAGGGACGGCACTGAAGCTTTCTTT.

A few counts support this clonotype. The genes are TRBV29-1 and TRBJ2-5; possible D gene TRBD1, 6 bases. Gene TRBJ2-1 matches the end of the DNA better, so the J call may be wrong. The CDR3 is made up of 12 amino acids. Germline assignment: CDR1 SQVTM and CDR2 ANQGSEA. The CDR3 DNA reads as TGCAGCGTTGAAAACAGGGTATACGAGCAGTTCTTC. The encoded protein is CSVENRVYEQFF.

On this clonotype itself: The final CDR3 position lacks the conserved phenylalanine or tryptophan, pointing to a likely read error. V gene TRBV10-3 combines with J gene TRBJ2-1, with 8 bases aligning to TRBD2. J was trimmed by 0 bases and V by 10 bases; bases with no gene match: 5. The germline CDR1 and CDR2 sequences are ENHRY and SYGVKD. The CDR3 runs to 14 residues. CDR3 sequence (DNA): TGTGCCACCGGGGGGGCCGACTCCTACAATGAGCAGTTCCTC. Amino acid sequence: CATGGADSYNEQFL.

The chain couples TRBV29-1 to TRBJ2-2, with 10 bases matching TRBD1. The V and J ends lost 7 bases and 3 bases, in that order; junction bases with no gene match: 2. The length of the CDR3 is 13 residues. CDR1 is SQVTM, CDR2 ANQGSEA, per germline. CDR3 coding DNA: TGCAGCGGGGGGACAGGGGACACCGGGGAGCTGTTTTTT. Translation gives CSGGTGDTGELFF.

This clonotype was recorded many times. The gene calls are TRBV12-3 or TRBV12-4 and TRBJ1-5; D is perhaps TRBD1 (6 bases). The V gene lost 6 bases and the J gene lost 2 bases, with 17 bases spanning the gap. There are 16 residues in the CDR3. The CDR3 protein is CASSRQPPGGNQPQHF. For the CDR3, the DNA is TGTGCCAGCAGCCGACAACCCCCAGGGGGCAATCAGCCCCAGCATTTT.

This clonotype was observed a few times. The V gene is TRBV6-1, the J gene TRBJ1-5, with 8 bases that match TRBD1. The CDR3 totals 17 residues. Trimming at V came to 8 bases and at J to 2 bases, leaving 14 bases not matched to a gene. Germline CDR1 MNHNS, CDR2 SASEGT. The CDR3 coding sequence is TGTGCCAGCGGGACAGGACTTTTCATATCCGGCAATCAGCCCCAGCATTTT. Residues: CASGTGLFISGNQPQHF.

In this sample, this clonotype turned up many times. CDR3 sequence: CATSSLQGIWGEKLFF. In DNA form, the CDR3 reads TGTGCCACCAGCAGCCTACAGGGGATATGGGGTGAAAAACTGTTTTTT. This chain connects TRBV15 to TRBJ1-4; 7 nucleotides agree with TRBD1. Germline V gene sequence: CDR1 LNHNV, CDR2 YYDKDF (reference sequence). This CDR3 is 16 amino acids long. Losses at the gene ends were 3 bases for V and 7 bases for J; bases not matched to a gene: 11.

This clonotype was detected many times. The V gene is TRBV5-1, the J gene TRBJ2-1; 10 bases line up with TRBD1. Trimming took 4 bases from V and 3 from J; bases not matched to a gene: 13. CDR1 SGHRS and CDR2 YFSETQ come from the germline V gene. The CDR3 has 18 amino acids. The chain's CDR3 is CASSHRPFRTGGYNEQFF. DNA for the CDR3: TGCGCCAGCAGCCACCGACCTTTTCGGACAGGGGGCTACAATGAGCAGTTCTTC. The entire variable domain, with the rest obtained from reference TRBV5-1 and TRBJ2-1, is as follows: KAGVTQTPRYLIKTRGQQVTLSCSPISGHRSVSWYQQTPGQGLQFLFEYFSETQRNKGNFPGRFSGRQFSNSRSEMNVSTLELGDSALYLCASSHRPFRTGGYNEQFFGPGTRLTVL.

The genes are TRBV19 and TRBJ2-3, with D possibly being TRBD1 or TRBD2 (5 bases each). V was clipped by 1 base and J by 2 bases, with 7 bases between them. This CDR3 comprises 14 residues. Germline CDR1 and CDR2: LNHDA and SQIVND (reference sequence). CDR3 coding DNA: TGTGCCAGTAGTATAGGGGGGTTCACAGATACGCAGTATTTT. Translating it yields CASSIGGFTDTQYF. Drawing the rest from reference TRBV19 and TRBJ2-3, the complete variable domain is DGGITQSPKYLFRKEGQNVTLSCEQNLNHDAMYWYRQDPGQGLRLIYYSQIVNDFQKGDIAEGYSVSREKKESFPLTVTSAQKNPTAFYLCASSIGGFTDTQYFGPGTRLTVL.

This clonotype was found many times. This chain links TRBV7-9 with TRBJ1-5; 9 positions match TRBD1. Germline-derived CDR1 and CDR2 are SEHNR and FQNEAQ (reference sequence). Germline trimming cut 4 bases from V and 6 bases from J; bases unmatched to any gene: 4. The CDR3 runs to 14 residues. The CDR3 loop reads CASSYGTGSQPQHF. The CDR3 region has the DNA TGTGCCAGCAGCTACGGGACAGGGAGTCAGCCCCAGCATTTT.

Within the sample, this clonotype is medium-sized (0.01 to 0.1%). The chain couples TRBV10-3 to TRBJ2-7; TRBD2 might be the D (5 bases). Trimming cost V 7 bases and J 6 bases, with 16 bases left between them. CDR1 ENHRY and CDR2 SYGVKD come from the germline V gene. The length of the CDR3 is 13 residues. CDR3 amino acids: CAITQPGSSEQYF. In DNA form, the CDR3 reads TGTGCCATCACGCAACCTGGGAGTAGCGAGCAGTACTTC.

The V and J genes are TRBV18 and TRBJ2-2; 8 bases map to TRBD2. This CDR3 has 16 residues. J lost 5 bases, V lost 4 bases, and 9 bases had no gene match. Looked up from germline, CDR1 is KGHSH and CDR2 is LQKENI. This CDR3 is CASSRPTSGSTGELFF. The CDR3 DNA follows: TGTGCCAGCTCACGACCTACGAGCGGGAGTACCGGGGAGCTGTTTTTT.

The chain uses TRBV5-4 and TRBJ2-7; 16 bases line up with TRBD2. Trimming at V came to 3 bases and at J to 7 bases, leaving 13 bases not matched to a gene. The CDR3 sequence is 18 residues long. The germline V gene has CDR1 SGHNT and CDR2 YYREEE (reference sequence). This CDR3 is CASSYGTSGGALHREQYF. The CDR3 DNA is TGTGCCAGCAGCTACGGGACTAGCGGGGGGGCCCTCCATAGGGAGCAGTACTTC.

This clonotype has ten or more counts. The V call is TRBV6-1, the J call TRBJ2-7; 8 bases are a match to TRBD1. With 0 bases clipped from V and 2 bases from J, the junction kept 3 bases outside the gene matches. The CDR3 runs to 15 residues. CDR1 is MNHNS and CDR2 is SASEGT in the germline V gene. The CDR3: CASSEAGTGPYEQYF. The CDR3 coding sequence is TGTGCCAGCAGTGAAGCCGGGACAGGACCCTACGAGCAGTACTTC.

This clonotype has more than one count but fewer than ten. The rearrangement links TRBV9 to TRBJ2-2, with 9 bases aligning to TRBD1. Germline CDR1 and CDR2: SGDLS and YYNGEE. V shed 4 bases, J shed 3 bases, and the junction held 4 bases outside the gene matches. The CDR3 consists of 15 residues. CDR3: CASSSRTGDTGELFF. The CDR3 nucleotides read TGTGCCAGCAGCTCGAGGACAGGGGACACCGGGGAGCTGTTTTTT.

This clonotype was recorded many times. This chain connects TRBV7-8 to TRBJ1-4; D call uncertain. The CDR3 contains 16 residues. Germline CDR1 SGHVS, CDR2 FQNEAQ. V lost 1 base and J 0 bases, leaving 9 bases between the germline ends. The CDR3 bases are TGTGCCAGCAGCTTAGTCTCGGGATCAACTAATGAAAAACTGTTTTTT. It is translated as CASSLVSGSTNEKLFF. Using reference TRBV7-8 and TRBJ1-4 for the parts outside the CDR3, the full variable domain is GAGVSQSPRYKVAKRGQDVALRCDPISGHVSLFWYQQALGQGPEFLTYFQNEAQLDKSGLPSDRFFAERPEGSVSTLKIQRTQQEDSAVYLCASSLVSGSTNEKLFFGSGTQLSVL.

This clonotype was detected many times. This chain uses TRBV12-3 or TRBV12-4 with TRBJ1-3; D unclear. With 5 bases removed from V and 3 bases from J, the gap between germline ends came to 14 bases. CDR3 length equals 15 residues. The DNA for the CDR3 is TGTGCCAGCAGTCCGGGTCTCCTCAGTGGAAACACCATATATTTT. Translating gives CASSPGLLSGNTIYF.

The chain joins TRBV18 to TRBJ2-1, with unresolved D. Germline CDR1 reads KGHSH; CDR2 reads LQKENI. V dropped 3 bases and J dropped 5 bases, with 11 bases sitting between them. The CDR3 loop spans 14 amino acids. The CDR3 protein is CASSPLGGDNEQFF. Written as DNA, the CDR3 is TGTGCCAGCTCACCCTTGGGCGGAGACAATGAGCAGTTCTTC.

The rearrangement uses TRBV24-1 and TRBJ2-5; D call uncertain. CDR1 and CDR2 (germline): KGHDR, SFDVKD. V lost 9 bases to trimming and J lost 7 bases, with 2 bases between them. This CDR3 comprises 8 residues. The CDR3 sequence is CATLTQYF. DNA for the CDR3: TGTGCCACCCTGACCCAGTACTTC.

In the case of this clonotype: This is likely a read error, given that the CDR3 carries no conserved phenylalanine or tryptophan at its end. The DNA is left out, because the CDR3 cannot be placed on it with certainty; the CDR3 is given as TCRdb lists it. The chain joins TRBV15 to TRBJ2-5; the D call of TRBD2 is as the table states it, not checked on the DNA. Counting both end residues, the CDR3 totals 9 amino acids. From germline, CDR1 is LNHNV and CDR2 YYDKDF (reference sequence). The CDR3 loop reads CATSRERSG.

This clonotype was picked up many times. This sequence joins TRBV18 and TRBJ1-6; 7 bases match TRBD1. V shed 3 bases, J shed 6 bases, and the junction held 5 bases outside the gene matches. The length of the CDR3 is 15 residues. Germline loops: CDR1 KGHSH, CDR2 LQKENI. In DNA, the CDR3 is TGTGCCAGCTCACCCGTCGGACAGGCTAATTCACCCCTCCACTTT. This codes for CASSPVGQANSPLHF.

Ten or more counts support this clonotype. This clone may be a read error of a much larger clone one base away. The chain recombines TRBV7-8 with TRBJ2-7; no firm D call. The CDR3 extends over 11 amino acids. Per germline, CDR1 SGHVS and CDR2 FQNEAQ. CDR3 in amino acids: CASSIAYEQYF. The CDR3, as DNA: TGTGCCAGCAGCATAGCCTACGAGCAGTACTTC.

This clonotype was counted a single time. Since a much larger clone is just one base distant, this may be a read error. The V call is TRBV3-1, the J call TRBJ1-2, with TRBD1 matching over 9 bases. The CDR3 covers 11 residues. Germline V gene sequence: CDR1 LGHDT, CDR2 YNNKEL (reference sequence). V was pared by 5 bases and J by 13 bases, with 5 bases of the junction left unmatched. The CDR3 sequence is CASSTGGDCTF. The CDR3 DNA is TGTGCCAGCAGCACAGGGGGCGACTGCACCTTC. The variable domain in full, completed from reference TRBV3-1 and TRBJ1-2, reads DTAVSQTPKYLVTQMGNDKSIKCEQNLGHDTMYWYKQDSKKFLKIMFSYNNKELIINETVPNRFSPKSPDKAHLNLHINSLELGDSAVYFCASSTGGDCTFGSGTRLTVV.

The table lists this clonotype with many counts. This rearrangement joins TRBV12-3 or TRBV12-4 to TRBJ2-3, with no clear D. The CDR3 runs to 13 residues. V was clipped by 3 bases and J by 1 base, with 5 bases between them. The CDR3 protein is CASSFRGTDTQYF. The CDR3 DNA is TGTGCCAGCAGTTTCCGGGGCACAGATACGCAGTATTTT.